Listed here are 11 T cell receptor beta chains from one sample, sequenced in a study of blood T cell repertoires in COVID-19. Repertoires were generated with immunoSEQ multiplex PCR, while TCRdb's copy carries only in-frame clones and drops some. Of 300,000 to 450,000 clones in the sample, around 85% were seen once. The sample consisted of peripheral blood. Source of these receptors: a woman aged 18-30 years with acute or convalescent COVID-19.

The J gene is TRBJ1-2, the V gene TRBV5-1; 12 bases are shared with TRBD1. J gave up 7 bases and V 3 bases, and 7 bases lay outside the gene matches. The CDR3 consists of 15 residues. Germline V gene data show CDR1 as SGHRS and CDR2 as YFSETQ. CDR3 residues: CASSSPGQGAGGYTF. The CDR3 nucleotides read TGCGCCAGCAGCTCTCCGGGACAGGGGGCGGGTGGCTACACCTTC.

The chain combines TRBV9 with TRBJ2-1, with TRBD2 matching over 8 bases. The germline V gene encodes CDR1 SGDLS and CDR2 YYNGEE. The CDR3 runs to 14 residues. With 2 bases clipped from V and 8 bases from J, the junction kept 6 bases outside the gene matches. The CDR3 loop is CASSVSGELDEQFF. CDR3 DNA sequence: TGTGCCAGCAGCGTTAGCGGGGAGCTAGATGAGCAGTTCTTC.

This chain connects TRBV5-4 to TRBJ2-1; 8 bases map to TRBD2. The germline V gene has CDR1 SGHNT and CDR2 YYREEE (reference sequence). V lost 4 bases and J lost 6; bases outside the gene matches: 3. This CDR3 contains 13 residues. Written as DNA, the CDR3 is TGTGCCAGCAGCGCACGGGGGGGCAATGAGCAGTTCTTC. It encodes CASSARGGNEQFF.

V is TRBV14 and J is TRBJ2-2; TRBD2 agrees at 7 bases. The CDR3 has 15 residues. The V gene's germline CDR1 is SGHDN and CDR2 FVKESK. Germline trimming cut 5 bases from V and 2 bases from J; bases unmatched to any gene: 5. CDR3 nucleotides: TGTGCCAGCAGCAGGCGGGGGTCCAACACCGGGGAGCTGTTTTTT. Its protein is CASSRRGSNTGELFF.

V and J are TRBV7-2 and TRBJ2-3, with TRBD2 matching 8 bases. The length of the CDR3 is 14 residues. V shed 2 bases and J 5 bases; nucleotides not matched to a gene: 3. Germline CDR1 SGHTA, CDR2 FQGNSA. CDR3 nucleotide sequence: TGTGCCAGCAGCTTAATAGCGGGGATAGATACGCAGTATTTT. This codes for CASSLIAGIDTQYF.

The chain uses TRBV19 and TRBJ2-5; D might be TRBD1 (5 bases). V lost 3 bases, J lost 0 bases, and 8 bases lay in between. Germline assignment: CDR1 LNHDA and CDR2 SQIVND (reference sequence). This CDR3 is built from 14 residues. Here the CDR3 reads CASSIRVHQETQYF. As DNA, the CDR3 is TGTGCCAGTAGTATCAGGGTCCACCAAGAGACCCAGTACTTC.

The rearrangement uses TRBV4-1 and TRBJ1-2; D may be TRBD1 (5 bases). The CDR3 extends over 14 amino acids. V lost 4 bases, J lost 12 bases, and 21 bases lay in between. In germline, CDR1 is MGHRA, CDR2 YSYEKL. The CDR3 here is CASSPRGGTGQDTF. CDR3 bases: TGCGCCAGCAGCCCCCGCGGCGGGACGGGGCAGGACACCTTC.

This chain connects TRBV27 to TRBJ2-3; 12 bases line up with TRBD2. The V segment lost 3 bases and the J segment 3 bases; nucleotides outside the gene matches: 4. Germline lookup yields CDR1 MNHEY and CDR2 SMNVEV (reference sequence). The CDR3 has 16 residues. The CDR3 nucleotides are TGTGCCAGCAGTTTCACTAGCGGGAGGAGGACAGATACGCAGTATTTT. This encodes CASSFTSGRRTDTQYF.

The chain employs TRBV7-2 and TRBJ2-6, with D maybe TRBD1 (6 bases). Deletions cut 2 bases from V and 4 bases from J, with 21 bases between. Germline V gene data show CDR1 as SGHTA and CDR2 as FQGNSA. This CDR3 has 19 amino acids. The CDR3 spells CASSLPGQTRSAGANVLTF. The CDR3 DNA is TGTGCCAGCAGCTTACCGGGACAAACAAGGTCGGCCGGGGCCAACGTCCTGACTTTC.

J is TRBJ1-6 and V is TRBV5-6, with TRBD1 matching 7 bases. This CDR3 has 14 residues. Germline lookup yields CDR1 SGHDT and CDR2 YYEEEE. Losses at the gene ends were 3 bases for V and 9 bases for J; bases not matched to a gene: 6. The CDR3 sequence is CASSSRDRISPLHF. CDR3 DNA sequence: TGTGCCAGCAGCTCCCGGGACAGAATTTCACCCCTCCACTTT.

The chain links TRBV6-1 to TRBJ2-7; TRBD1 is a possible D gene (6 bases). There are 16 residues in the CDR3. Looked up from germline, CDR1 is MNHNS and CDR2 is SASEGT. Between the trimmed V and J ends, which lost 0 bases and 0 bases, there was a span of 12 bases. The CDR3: CASSEALGTSSYEQYF. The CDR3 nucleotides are TGTGCCAGCAGTGAAGCGCTAGGGACATCCTCCTACGAGCAGTACTTC.